This TCR beta chain was obtained from a study of CD8 T cell repertoires and HIV-1 epitope variants. Background on the study: Controls included no peptide, Ebola AY9 epitope, and a CMV, EBV, flu pool. Equal numbers of autologous T cell-negative cells presented antigen to enriched T cells. Study-level points and caveats: Nef KF9 drew five clonotypes and HW9 one, without TAALDMSHF responses.

By share, this clone counts as hyperexpanded. Its target is unknown. Produced via immunoSEQ multiplex PCR; TCRdb's table is partial and in-frame only. The sample lists 6,500 to 9,000 clones, less than 75% occurring once. The source material was cultured CD8+ T cells derived from PBMCs. This clonotype was obtained from a male donor with HIV.

Here the CDR3 DNA reads TGTGCCAGCAGTTTATCACAGGGGATATCCTACAATGAGCAGTTCTTC. Translation: CASSLSQGISYNEQFF. The rearrangement uses TRBV27 and TRBJ2-1, with TRBD1 identical over 7 bases. Trimming removed 0 bases from V and 1 base from J; junction bases left unmatched: 3. Germline assignment: CDR1 MNHEY and CDR2 SMNVEV (reference sequence). This CDR3 comprises 16 residues.